A selection of T cell receptor beta chains follows, all from one sample in a study of CD8+ T cells in alopecia areata. The method was immunoSEQ multiplex PCR; TCRdb's version includes in-frame clones alone and lacks a portion of them. The table records roughly 120,000 clones, 50% to 55% of them present only once. Sample: CD4+ T cells sorted from blood, taken at week 4, from a patient treated with tofacitinib. All receptors derive from a human donor with alopecia areata. Both conserved end residues are part of each CDR3. The D gene is left open where the match is weak. Clone size is given for some rows only: seen once, a few or many times, or a class if the clone is expanded.

abundance: -; v_gene: TRBV30; d_gene: TRBD1; j_gene: TRBJ2-7; CDR3nt: TGTGCCTGGAGTGTCAGCAGGGGGCAGCGCGAGCAGTACTTC; CDR3aa: CAWSVSRGQREQYF
abundance: -; v_gene: TRBV29-1; d_gene: -; j_gene: TRBJ2-4; CDR3nt: TGCAGCGTTGGCGGAAGTCGGGCCAAAAACATTCAGTACTTC; CDR3aa: CSVGGSRAKNIQYF
abundance: -; v_gene: TRBV5-6; d_gene: TRBD1; j_gene: TRBJ1-6; CDR3nt: TGTGCCAGCAGCTTTATTTCGGGACAGCACCATTCACCCCTCCACTTT; CDR3aa: CASSFISGQHHSPLHF
abundance: few; v_gene: TRBV6-6; d_gene: -; j_gene: TRBJ1-1; CDR3nt: TGTGCCAGCAGTCCCCCGGTCGGGCGCGCTGAAGCTTTCTTT; CDR3aa: CASSPPVGRAEAFF
abundance: -; v_gene: TRBV9; d_gene: TRBD1; j_gene: TRBJ2-7; CDR3nt: TGTGCCAGCAGCGTGGATCATACGACAGGGGGTTACGAGCAGTACTTC; CDR3aa: CASSVDHTTGGYEQYF
abundance: -; v_gene: TRBV29-1; d_gene: -; j_gene: TRBJ2-6; CDR3nt: TGCAGCGTTGAATCTAACTCTGGGGCCAACGTCCTGACTTTC; CDR3aa: CSVESNSGANVLTF
abundance: once; v_gene: TRBV6-6; d_gene: TRBD2; j_gene: TRBJ2-3; CDR3nt: TGTGCCAGCAGCGGGACGGGGGGGTATACGCAGTATTTT; CDR3aa: CASSGTGGYTQYF
abundance: few; v_gene: TRBV28; d_gene: -; j_gene: TRBJ2-5; CDR3nt: TGTGCCAGCAGTTTGGCACAGCACCAGGGGACCCAGTACTTC; CDR3aa: CASSLAQHQGTQYF
abundance: few; v_gene: TRBV29-1; d_gene: TRBD1; j_gene: TRBJ2-7; CDR3nt: TGCAGCGCTATTCCGGGACAGGGTGGGAACGAGCAGTACTTC; CDR3aa: CSAIPGQGGNEQYF
abundance: -; v_gene: TRBV7-9; d_gene: TRBD2; j_gene: TRBJ2-7; CDR3nt: TGTGCCAGCAGCTTAATAGCGGGAGCCCCCTACGAGCAGTACTTC; CDR3aa: CASSLIAGAPYEQYF
abundance: -; v_gene: TRBV30; d_gene: -; j_gene: TRBJ2-1; CDR3nt: TGTGCCTGGAGTGTACGATCAAATGAGCAGTTCTTC; CDR3aa: CAWSVRSNEQFF
abundance: -; v_gene: TRBV30; d_gene: -; j_gene: TRBJ1-3; CDR3nt: TGTGCCTGGAGTGGGGCAGGGGTCGGAAACACCATATATTTT; CDR3aa: CAWSGAGVGNTIYF
abundance: -; v_gene: TRBV5-8; d_gene: TRBD1; j_gene: TRBJ1-2; CDR3nt: TGTGCCAGCAGCTTACCTACAGGGGGCCGGGGCTACACCTTC; CDR3aa: CASSLPTGGRGYTF
abundance: -; v_gene: TRBV2; d_gene: -; j_gene: TRBJ2-3; CDR3nt: TGTGCCAGCAGTGATGAGAGGGTCGCAGATACGCAGTATTTT; CDR3aa: CASSDERVADTQYF
abundance: -; v_gene: TRBV29-1; d_gene: -; j_gene: TRBJ1-2; CDR3nt: TGCAGCGTTGATTCTCGGAGAGAGGGCTACACCTTC; CDR3aa: CSVDSRREGYTF
abundance: few; v_gene: TRBV6-1; d_gene: TRBD1; j_gene: TRBJ2-7; CDR3nt: TGTGCCAGCAGCCCTCCCGGGACAGGGGTGGAGCAGTACTTC; CDR3aa: CASSPPGTGVEQYF
abundance: few; v_gene: TRBV19; d_gene: TRBD1; j_gene: TRBJ2-2; CDR3nt: TGTGCCAGTAGTGGGACAGGGGGTACCGGGGAGCTGTTTTTT; CDR3aa: CASSGTGGTGELFF
abundance: -; v_gene: TRBV5-6; d_gene: -; j_gene: TRBJ1-2; CDR3nt: TGTGCCAGCAGCTATGAACCGGGACGGATCTATGGCTACACCTTC; CDR3aa: CASSYEPGRIYGYTF
abundance: -; v_gene: TRBV4-2; d_gene: -; j_gene: TRBJ1-2; CDR3nt: TGTGCCAGCAGCCAAGATGGCCAGGGGTATGACTATGGCTACACCTTC; CDR3aa: CASSQDGQGYDYGYTF
abundance: few; v_gene: TRBV29-1; d_gene: -; j_gene: TRBJ2-5; CDR3nt: TGCAGCGTCCCTCTTGGGTCATGGGAGACCCAGTACTTC; CDR3aa: CSVPLGSWETQYF
abundance: -; v_gene: TRBV11-2; d_gene: -; j_gene: TRBJ2-1; CDR3nt: TGTGCCAGCAAGTATCTGGGGTACAATGAGCAGTTCTTC; CDR3aa: CASKYLGYNEQFF